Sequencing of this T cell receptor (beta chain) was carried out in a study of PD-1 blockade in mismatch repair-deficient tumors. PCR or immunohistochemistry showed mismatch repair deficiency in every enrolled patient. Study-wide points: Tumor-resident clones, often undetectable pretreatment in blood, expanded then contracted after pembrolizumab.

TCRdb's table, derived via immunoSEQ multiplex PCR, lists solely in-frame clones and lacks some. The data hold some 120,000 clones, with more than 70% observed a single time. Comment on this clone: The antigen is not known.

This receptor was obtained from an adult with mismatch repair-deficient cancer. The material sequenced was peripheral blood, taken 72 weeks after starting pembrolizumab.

The CDR3 nucleotides are TGTGCCAGCAGTGCACAGGGGATCGAGCAGTACTTC. Translation: CASSAQGIEQYF. J is TRBJ2-7 and V is TRBV2, with TRBD1 matching over 7 bases. This CDR3 comprises 12 residues. Trimming at V came to 4 bases and at J to 6 bases, leaving 3 bases not matched to a gene. The germline CDR1 and CDR2 sequences are SNHLY and FYNNEI.